This T cell receptor (beta chain) was sequenced for a study of control samples from healthy donors and cancer patients. The CDR3 has 14 residues. Germline V CDR1 and CDR2: MNHEY, SVGAGI. V lost 2 bases and J lost 10, with 12 bases in between. This clone appeared a single time. Profiled with immunoSEQ multiplex PCR; TCRdb holds only in-frame clones, not every one. The sample has 150,000 to 200,000 clones; roughly 91% are singletons. This TCR derives from a man aged 18 to 29 in good health. This chain uses TRBV6-5 with TRBJ1-6, with D tentatively TRBD1 (5 bases). The sequencing sample was made of blood. The CDR3: CASSYAQGSSPLHF. As DNA, the CDR3 is TGTGCCAGCAGTTACGCCCAGGGTTCGTCACCCCTCCACTTT.